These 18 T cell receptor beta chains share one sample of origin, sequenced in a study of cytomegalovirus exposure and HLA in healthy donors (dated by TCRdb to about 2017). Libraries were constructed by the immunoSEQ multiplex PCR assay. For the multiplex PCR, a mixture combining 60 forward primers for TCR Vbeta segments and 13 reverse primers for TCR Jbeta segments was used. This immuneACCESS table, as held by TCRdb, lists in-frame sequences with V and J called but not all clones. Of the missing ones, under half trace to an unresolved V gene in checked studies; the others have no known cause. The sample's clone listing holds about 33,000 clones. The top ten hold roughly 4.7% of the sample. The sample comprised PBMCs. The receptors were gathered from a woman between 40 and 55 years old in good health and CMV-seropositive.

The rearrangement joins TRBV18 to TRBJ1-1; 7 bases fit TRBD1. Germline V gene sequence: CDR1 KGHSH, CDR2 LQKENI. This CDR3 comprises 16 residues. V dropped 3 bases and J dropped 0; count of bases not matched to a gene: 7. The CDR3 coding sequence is TGTGCCAGCTCACCCCGGACAGGAATCATGAACACTGAAGCTTTCTTT. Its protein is CASSPRTGIMNTEAFF.

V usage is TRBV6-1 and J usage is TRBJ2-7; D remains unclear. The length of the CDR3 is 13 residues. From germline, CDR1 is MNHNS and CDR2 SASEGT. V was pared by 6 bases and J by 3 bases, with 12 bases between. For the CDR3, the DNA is TGTGCCAGCAGCTCCCACTCCGACTACGAGCAGTACTTC. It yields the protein CASSSHSDYEQYF.

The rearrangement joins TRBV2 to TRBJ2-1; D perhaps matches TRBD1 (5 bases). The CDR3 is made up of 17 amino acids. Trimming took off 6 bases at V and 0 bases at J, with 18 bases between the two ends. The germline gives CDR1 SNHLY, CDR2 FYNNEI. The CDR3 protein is CASRPRRSQGSYNEQFF. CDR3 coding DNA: TGTGCCAGCAGACCGCGCCGGTCCCAGGGCTCCTACAATGAGCAGTTCTTC.

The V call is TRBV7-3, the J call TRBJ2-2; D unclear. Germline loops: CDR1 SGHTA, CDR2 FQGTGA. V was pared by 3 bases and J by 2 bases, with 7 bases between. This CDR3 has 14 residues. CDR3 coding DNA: TGTGCCAGCAGCTTCCTACCTAACACCGGGGAGCTGTTTTTT. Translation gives CASSFLPNTGELFF.

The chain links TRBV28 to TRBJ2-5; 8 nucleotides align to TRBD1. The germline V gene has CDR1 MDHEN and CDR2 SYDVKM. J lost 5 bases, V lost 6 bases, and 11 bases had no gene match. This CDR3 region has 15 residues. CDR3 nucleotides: TGTGCCAGCAGCACCGATCAGGGGGCGCGGGAGACCCAGTACTTC. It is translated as CASSTDQGARETQYF. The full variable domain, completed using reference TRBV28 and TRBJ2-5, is DVKVTQSSRYLVKRTGEKVFLECVQDMDHENMFWYRQDPGLGLRLIYFSYDVKMKEKGDIPEGYSVSREKKERFSLILESASTNQTSMYLCASSTDQGARETQYFGPGTRLLVL.

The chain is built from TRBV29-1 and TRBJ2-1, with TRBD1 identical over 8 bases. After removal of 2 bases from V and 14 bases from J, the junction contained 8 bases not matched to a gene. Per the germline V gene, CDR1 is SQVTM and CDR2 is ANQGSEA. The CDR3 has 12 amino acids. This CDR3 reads CSVEQGAMVEFF. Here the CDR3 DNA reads TGCAGCGTTGAACAGGGGGCCATGGTGGAGTTCTTC.

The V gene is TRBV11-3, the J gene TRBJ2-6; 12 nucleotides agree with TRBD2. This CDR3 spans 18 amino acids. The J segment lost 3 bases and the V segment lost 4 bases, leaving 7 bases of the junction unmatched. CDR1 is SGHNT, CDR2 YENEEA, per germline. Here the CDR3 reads CASSSGASGRDGANVLTF. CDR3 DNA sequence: TGTGCCAGCAGCTCCGGTGCTAGCGGGAGGGATGGGGCCAACGTCCTGACTTTC.

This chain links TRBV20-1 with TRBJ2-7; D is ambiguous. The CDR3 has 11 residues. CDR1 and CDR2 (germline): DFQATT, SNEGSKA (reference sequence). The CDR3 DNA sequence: TGCAATGCCAAGAGAGACTACGAGCAGTACTTC. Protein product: CNAKRDYEQYF.

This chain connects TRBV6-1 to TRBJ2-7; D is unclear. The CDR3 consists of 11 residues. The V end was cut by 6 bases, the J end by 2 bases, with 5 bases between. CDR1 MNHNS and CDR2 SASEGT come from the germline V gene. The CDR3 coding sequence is TGTGCCAGCAGCCCCACCTACGAGCAGTACTTC. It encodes CASSPTYEQYF.

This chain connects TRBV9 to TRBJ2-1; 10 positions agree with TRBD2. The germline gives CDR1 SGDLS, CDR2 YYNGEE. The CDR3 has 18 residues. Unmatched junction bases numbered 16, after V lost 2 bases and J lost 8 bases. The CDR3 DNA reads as TGTGCCAGCAGCGTGGAGGGGTCAGCGGGAGGGCCTTCGGATGAGCAGTTCTTC. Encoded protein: CASSVEGSAGGPSDEQFF.

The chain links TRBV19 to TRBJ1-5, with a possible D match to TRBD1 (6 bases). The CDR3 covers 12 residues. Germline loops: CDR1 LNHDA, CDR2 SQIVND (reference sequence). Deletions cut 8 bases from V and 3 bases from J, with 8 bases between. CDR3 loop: CASQGINQPQHF. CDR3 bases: TGTGCCAGTCAGGGGATCAATCAGCCCCAGCATTTT.

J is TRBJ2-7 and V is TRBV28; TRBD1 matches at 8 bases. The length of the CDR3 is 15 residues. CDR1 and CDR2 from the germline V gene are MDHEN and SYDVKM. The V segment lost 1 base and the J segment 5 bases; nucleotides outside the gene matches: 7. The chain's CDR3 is CASSLSTGGIDEQYF. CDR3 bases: TGTGCCAGCAGTTTATCCACAGGGGGTATCGACGAGCAGTACTTC.

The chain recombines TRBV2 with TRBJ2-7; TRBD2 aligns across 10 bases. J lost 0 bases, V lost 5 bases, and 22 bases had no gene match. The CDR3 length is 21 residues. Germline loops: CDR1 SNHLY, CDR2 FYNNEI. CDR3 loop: CASSLRFGISTSGMRSYEQYF. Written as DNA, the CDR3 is TGTGCCAGCAGTTTACGTTTTGGGATCTCTACTAGCGGGATGCGCTCCTACGAGCAGTACTTC.

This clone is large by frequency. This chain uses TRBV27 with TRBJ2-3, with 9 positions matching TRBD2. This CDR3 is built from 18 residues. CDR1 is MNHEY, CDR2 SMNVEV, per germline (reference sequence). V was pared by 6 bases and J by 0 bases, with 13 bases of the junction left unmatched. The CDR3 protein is CASSSPPGLAQSTDTQYF. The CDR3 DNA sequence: TGTGCCAGCAGCTCTCCCCCCGGACTAGCGCAAAGCACAGATACGCAGTATTTT.

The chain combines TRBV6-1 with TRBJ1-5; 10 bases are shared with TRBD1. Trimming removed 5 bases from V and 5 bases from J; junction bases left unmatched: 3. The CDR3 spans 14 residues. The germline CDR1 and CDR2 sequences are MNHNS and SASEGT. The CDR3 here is CASSWTGGDQPQHF. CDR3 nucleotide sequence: TGTGCCAGCAGTTGGACAGGGGGTGATCAGCCCCAGCATTTT.

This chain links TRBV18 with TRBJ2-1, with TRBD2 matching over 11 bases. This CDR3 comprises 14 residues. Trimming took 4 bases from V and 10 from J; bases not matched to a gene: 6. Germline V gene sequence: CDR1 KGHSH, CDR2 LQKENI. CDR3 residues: CASSLAGGPAEQFF. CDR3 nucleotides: TGTGCCAGCTCACTAGCGGGAGGGCCCGCGGAGCAGTTCTTC.

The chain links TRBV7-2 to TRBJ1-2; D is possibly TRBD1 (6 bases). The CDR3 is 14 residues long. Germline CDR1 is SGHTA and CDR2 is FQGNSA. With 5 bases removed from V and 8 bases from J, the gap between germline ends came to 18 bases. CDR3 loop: CASSAQGTGKGYTF. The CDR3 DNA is TGTGCCAGCAGCGCGCAGGGGACGGGAAAGGGCTACACCTTC.

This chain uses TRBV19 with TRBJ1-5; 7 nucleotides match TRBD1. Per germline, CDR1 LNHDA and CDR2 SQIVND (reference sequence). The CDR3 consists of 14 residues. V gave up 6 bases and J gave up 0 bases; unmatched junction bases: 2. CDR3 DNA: TGTGCCAGTAGCGGACAGGTTAGCAATCAGCCCCAGCATTTT. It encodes CASSGQVSNQPQHF.